The 14 T cell receptor beta chains below all came from one sample that was sequenced in a study of human T cells and chemical hapten exposure. As for time point: patch test 2, 6 weeks after DPC sensitization. The treatment was: therapeutic diphenylcyclopropenone sensitization with weekly scalp DPC. TCRdb processed the RACE reads anew with MiXCR; each CDR3 protein has one entry. The sample records roughly 84,000 distinct CDR3 sequences, about 10% being singletons. The specimen was whole blood, collected in connection with sensitization to the hapten diphenylcyclopropenone (DPC). These receptors were taken from a woman in her fifties or sixties with alopecia areata. Some clones in this sample may be carry-over from other donors' samples.

This clonotype was detected only a few times. This chain connects TRBV7-9 to TRBJ2-1, with 10 bases that match TRBD1. This CDR3 has 18 residues. With V trimmed by 5 bases and J by 6 bases, 16 bases remained unmatched. Germline V CDR1 and CDR2: SEHNR, FQNEAQ (reference sequence). The CDR3 reads CASSRSNLGTGVGNEQFF. The CDR3 DNA reads TGTGCCAGCAGCCGATCAAATCTCGGGACAGGGGTAGGCAATGAGCAGTTCTTC.

This clonotype has a count of ten or more. The chain recombines TRBV12-3 or TRBV12-4 with TRBJ1-5, with TRBD1 matching 9 bases. With V trimmed by 5 bases and J by 4 bases, 3 bases remained unmatched. The CDR3 runs to 14 residues. CDR3 in amino acids: CASSPGTGNQPQHF. The CDR3 region has the DNA TGTGCCAGCAGTCCCGGGACAGGGAATCAGCCCCAGCATTTT.

The chain is built from TRBV28 and TRBJ2-2; possible D gene TRBD1, 6 bases. The CDR3 totals 15 residues. The ends were cut back, 6 bases at V and 1 base at J, with 12 bases in the middle. CDR1 is MDHEN, CDR2 SYDVKM, per germline. The CDR3 region is CASSATGKNTGELFF. The CDR3 DNA is TGTGCCAGCAGCGCGACAGGAAAGAACACCGGGGAGCTGTTTTTT.

This clonotype was seen ten or more times. The chain combines TRBV18 with TRBJ1-6; D ambiguous. The CDR3 totals 13 residues. Germline CDR1 is KGHSH and CDR2 is LQKENI. With 2 bases removed from V and 4 bases from J, the gap between germline ends came to 3 bases. CDR3 nucleotides: TGTGCCAGCTCACCAGAATATAATTCACCCCTCCACTTT. Translating it yields CASSPEYNSPLHF.

This clonotype was recorded at least ten times. The J gene is TRBJ2-4, the V gene TRBV20-1; 11 positions agree with TRBD2. Germline V gene lookup returns CDR1 DFQATT and CDR2 SNEGSKA (reference sequence). The CDR3 totals 15 residues. The J segment lost 6 bases and the V segment lost 2 bases, leaving 6 bases of the junction unmatched. CDR3 coding DNA: TGCAGTGCTAGAAAAACTAGCGGGGGTCCAAACATTCAGTACTTC. This codes for CSARKTSGGPNIQYF.

The chain joins TRBV28 to TRBJ1-2, with D tentatively TRBD1 (5 bases). The V end lost 2 bases, the J end lost 5 bases, and 12 bases lay between the germline ends. This CDR3 comprises 14 residues. Germline V gene data show CDR1 as MDHEN and CDR2 as SYDVKM. CDR3 loop: CASSLRGREYGYTF. CDR3 nucleotide sequence: TGTGCCAGCAGTTTACGGGGCCGGGAGTATGGCTACACCTTC.

A word on this clonotype: A read error may be the cause here, since a much bigger clone is one base away. In DNA form, the CDR3 reads TGCAGCGTTGAATCGCAGTGCGCCTACAATGAGCAGTTCTTC. This sequence encodes CSVESQCAYNEQFF. The rearrangement links TRBV29-1 to TRBJ2-1; D gene uncertain. Germline V gene data show CDR1 as SQVTM and CDR2 as ANQGSEA. The CDR3 has 14 residues. The ends were cut back, 2 bases at V and 2 bases at J, with 10 bases in the middle.

This clonotype was counted between two and nine times. The J gene is TRBJ1-2, the V gene TRBV18; D uncertain. Trimming pared 2 bases from V and 4 bases from J, leaving 8 bases between. The germline V gene has CDR1 KGHSH and CDR2 LQKENI. The CDR3 contains 13 residues. The chain's CDR3 is CASSPDGFYGYTF. DNA for the CDR3: TGTGCCAGCTCACCAGACGGTTTCTATGGCTACACCTTC.

This clonotype was found many times. V and J are TRBV6-5 and TRBJ1-1; D uncertain. The CDR3 length is 14 residues. V lost 2 bases and J 1 base, leaving 8 bases between the germline ends. The germline V gene has CDR1 MNHEY and CDR2 SVGAGI. The CDR3 nucleotides are TGTGCCAGCAGTTACGGCCGGCCGAACACTGAAGCTTTCTTT. This encodes CASSYGRPNTEAFF.

A few counts support this clonotype. The V call is TRBV28, the J call TRBJ2-7; TRBD1 agrees at 7 bases. This CDR3 contains 16 residues. CDR1 MDHEN and CDR2 SYDVKM come from the germline V gene. V shed 3 bases and J 6 bases; nucleotides not matched to a gene: 14. CDR3 bases: TGTGCCAGCAGTTTGACAGGGCAACCTCATTTTGGCGAGCAGTACTTC. The encoded protein is CASSLTGQPHFGEQYF.

This sequence joins TRBV7-2 and TRBJ2-2, with D possibly being TRBD2 (6 bases). The CDR3 extends over 13 amino acids. Germline values: CDR1 SGHTA, CDR2 FQGNSA. The V gene lost 8 bases and the J gene lost 2 bases, with 9 bases spanning the gap. In DNA, the CDR3 is TGTGCCAGCGGAGGGCCAAACACCGGGGAGCTGTTTTTT. It encodes CASGGPNTGELFF.

This clonotype was seen ten or more times. The genes are TRBV7-9 and TRBJ2-5; 11 positions agree with TRBD2. With V trimmed by 3 bases and J by 5 bases, 8 bases remained unmatched. The germline V gene has CDR1 SEHNR and CDR2 FQNEAQ (reference sequence). The CDR3 is 16 residues long. Here the CDR3 DNA reads TGTGCCAGCAGCTTCGCTAGCGGGAGGTCGGCGGAGACCCAGTACTTC. Its protein product is CASSFASGRSAETQYF. The entire variable domain, with the rest obtained from reference TRBV7-9 and TRBJ2-5, is as follows: DTGVSQNPRHKITKRGQNVTFRCDPISEHNRLYWYRQTLGQGPEFLTYFQNEAQLEKSRLLSDRFSAERPKGSFSTLEIQRTEQGDSAMYLCASSFASGRSAETQYFGPGTRLLVL.

This clonotype was seen many times. J is TRBJ2-5 and V is TRBV19; 9 bases match TRBD2. The junction had 13 bases not matched to a gene; V was cut back by 4 bases and J by 1 base. This CDR3 region has 18 residues. Per the germline V gene, CDR1 is LNHDA and CDR2 is SQIVND (reference sequence). The CDR3 loop is CASSTPLGVAGAQETQYF. The CDR3 bases are TGTGCCAGTAGTACCCCCCTGGGAGTAGCGGGAGCCCAAGAGACCCAGTACTTC.

This clonotype has more than one count but fewer than ten. The V call is TRBV18, the J call TRBJ2-5, with 7 bases aligning to TRBD1. J gave up 2 bases and V 3 bases, and 3 bases lay outside the gene matches. Germline V gives CDR1 KGHSH, CDR2 LQKENI. This CDR3 region has 14 residues. This CDR3 is CASSPGQVQETQYF. DNA for the CDR3: TGTGCCAGCTCACCTGGACAGGTTCAAGAGACCCAGTACTTC.